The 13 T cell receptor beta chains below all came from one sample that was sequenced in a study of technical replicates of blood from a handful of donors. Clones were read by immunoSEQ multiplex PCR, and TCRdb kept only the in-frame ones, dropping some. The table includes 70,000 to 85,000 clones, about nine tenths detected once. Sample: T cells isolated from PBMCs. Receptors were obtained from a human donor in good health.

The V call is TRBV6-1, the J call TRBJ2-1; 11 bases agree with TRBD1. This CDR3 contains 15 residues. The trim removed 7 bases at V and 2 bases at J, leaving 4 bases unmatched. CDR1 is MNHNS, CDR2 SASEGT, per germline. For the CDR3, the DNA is TGTGCCAGCATATGGACAGGGGGCGCCTACAATGAGCAGTTCTTC. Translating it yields CASIWTGGAYNEQFF.

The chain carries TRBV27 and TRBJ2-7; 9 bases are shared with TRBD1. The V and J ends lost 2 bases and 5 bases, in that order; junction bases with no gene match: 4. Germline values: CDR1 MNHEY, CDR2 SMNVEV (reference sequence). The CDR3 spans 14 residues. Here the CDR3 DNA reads TGTGCCAGCAGTTTAGACAGGGGGACCCACGAGCAGTACTTC. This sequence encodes CASSLDRGTHEQYF.

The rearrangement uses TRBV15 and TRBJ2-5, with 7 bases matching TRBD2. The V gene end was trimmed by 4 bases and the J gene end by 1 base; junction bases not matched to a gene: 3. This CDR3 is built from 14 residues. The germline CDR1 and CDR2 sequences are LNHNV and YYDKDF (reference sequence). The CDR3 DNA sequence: TGTGCCACCAGCAACCGCGGGGGCCAAGAGACCCAGTACTTC. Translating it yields CATSNRGGQETQYF.

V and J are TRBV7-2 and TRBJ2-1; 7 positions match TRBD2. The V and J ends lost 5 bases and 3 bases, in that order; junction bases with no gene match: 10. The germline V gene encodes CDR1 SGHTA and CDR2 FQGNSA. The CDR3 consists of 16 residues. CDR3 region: CASSTRAGAGYNEQFF. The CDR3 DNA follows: TGTGCCAGCAGCACACGGGCGGGAGCAGGCTACAATGAGCAGTTCTTC.

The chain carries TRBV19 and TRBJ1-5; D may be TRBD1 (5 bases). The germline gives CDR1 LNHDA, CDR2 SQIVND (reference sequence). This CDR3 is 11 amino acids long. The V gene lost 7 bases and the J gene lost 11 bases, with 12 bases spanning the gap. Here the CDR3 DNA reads TGTGCCAGTATTGGGCAGGGTACCCAGCATTTT. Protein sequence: CASIGQGTQHF.

The CDR3 DNA sequence: TGCAGCGTTGAAGCGGGAGATACGCAGTATTTT. As protein: CSVEAGDTQYF. The chain carries TRBV29-1 and TRBJ2-3; the D is unclear. The CDR3 sequence is 11 residues long. Germline values: CDR1 SQVTM, CDR2 ANQGSEA. The V end lost 1 base, the J end lost 5 bases, and 4 bases lay between the germline ends.

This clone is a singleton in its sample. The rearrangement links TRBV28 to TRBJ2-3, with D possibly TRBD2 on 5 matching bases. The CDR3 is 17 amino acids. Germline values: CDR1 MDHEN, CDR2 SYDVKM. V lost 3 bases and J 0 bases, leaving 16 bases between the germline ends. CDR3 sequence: CASSLPSFRSSTDTQYF. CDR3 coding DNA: TGTGCCAGCAGTTTGCCTAGCTTTCGGTCTAGCACAGATACGCAGTATTTT.

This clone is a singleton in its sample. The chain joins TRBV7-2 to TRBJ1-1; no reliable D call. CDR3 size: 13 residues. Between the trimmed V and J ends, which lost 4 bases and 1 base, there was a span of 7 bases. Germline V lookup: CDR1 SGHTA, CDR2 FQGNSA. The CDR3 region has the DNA TGTGCCAGCAGCTCCGAGTGGAACACTGAAGCTTTCTTT. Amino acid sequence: CASSSEWNTEAFF.

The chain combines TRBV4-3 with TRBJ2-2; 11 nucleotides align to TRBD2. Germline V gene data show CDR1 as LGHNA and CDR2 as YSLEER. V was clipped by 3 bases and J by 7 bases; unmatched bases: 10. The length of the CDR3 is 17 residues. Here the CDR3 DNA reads TGCGCCAGCAGCCAGGGCATAGCGGGAGGGAGTGTCGGGGAGCTGTTTTTT. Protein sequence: CASSQGIAGGSVGELFF.

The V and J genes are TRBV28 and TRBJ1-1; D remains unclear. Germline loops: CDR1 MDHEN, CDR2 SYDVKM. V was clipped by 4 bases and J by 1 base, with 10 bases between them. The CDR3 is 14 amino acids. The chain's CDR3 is CASSSHGRNTEAFF. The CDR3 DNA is TGTGCCAGCAGTTCCCATGGGAGGAACACTGAAGCTTTCTTT. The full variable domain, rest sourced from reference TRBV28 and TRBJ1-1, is DVKVTQSSRYLVKRTGEKVFLECVQDMDHENMFWYRQDPGLGLRLIYFSYDVKMKEKGDIPEGYSVSREKKERFSLILESASTNQTSMYLCASSSHGRNTEAFFGQGTRLTVV.

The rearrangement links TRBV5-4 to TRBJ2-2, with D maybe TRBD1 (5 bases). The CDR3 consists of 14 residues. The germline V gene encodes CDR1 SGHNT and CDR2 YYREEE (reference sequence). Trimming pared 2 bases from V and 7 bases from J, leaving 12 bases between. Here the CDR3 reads CASSFPGWGGELFF. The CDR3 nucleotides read TGTGCCAGCAGCTTTCCAGGGTGGGGCGGGGAGCTGTTTTTT. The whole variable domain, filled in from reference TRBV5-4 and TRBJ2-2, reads ETGVTQSPTHLIKTRGQQVTLRCSSQSGHNTVSWYQQALGQGPQFIFQYYREEENGRGNFPPRFSGLQFPNYSSELNVNALELDDSALYLCASSFPGWGGELFFGEGSRLTVL.

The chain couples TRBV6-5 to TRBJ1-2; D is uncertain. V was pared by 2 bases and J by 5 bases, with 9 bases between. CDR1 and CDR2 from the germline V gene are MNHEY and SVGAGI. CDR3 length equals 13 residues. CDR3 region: CASSYAGKYGYTF. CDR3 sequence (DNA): TGTGCCAGCAGTTACGCGGGGAAATATGGCTACACCTTC.

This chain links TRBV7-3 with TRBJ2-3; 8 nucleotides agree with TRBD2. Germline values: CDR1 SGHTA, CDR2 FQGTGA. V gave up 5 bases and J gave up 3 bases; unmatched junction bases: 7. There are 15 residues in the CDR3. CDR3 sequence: CASSPRAGETDTQYF. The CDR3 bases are TGTGCCAGCAGCCCCCGAGCGGGAGAGACAGATACGCAGTATTTT. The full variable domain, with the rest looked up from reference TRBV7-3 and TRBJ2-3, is GAGVSQTPSNKVTEKGKYVELRCDPISGHTALYWYRQSLGQGPEFLIYFQGTGAADDSGLPNDRFFAVRPEGSVSTLKIQRTERGDSAVYLCASSPRAGETDTQYFGPGTRLTVL.